Shown below are 29 T cell receptor gamma chains from a single sample sequenced in a study of Vδ1+ human thymocytes. Findings of the study overall: In the thymus, TRG and TRD repertoires looked highly polyclonal with Gaussian CDR3 lengths.

Sequences come from RNA converted to cDNA by reverse transcription. CDR3 amplicons came from multiplex PCR with pooled V-gene forward and constant-region reverse primers. TCRdb re-identified clones in the multiplex PCR reads via CATT. Seen here are several thousand gamma-chain clones, approximately 51% observed once, and the top ten hold 1.4% to 1.5%. The antigens these receptors bind are not known. Sequenced sample: Vdelta1+ gamma-delta thymocytes from the thymus. Sample subset: FACS-sorted CD3+ TCRalphabeta- TCRVdelta1+ TCRVdelta2- thymocytes. Source of these receptors: a girl in the first two years of life who had congenital heart surgery.

The chain has TRGV9 and TRGJ1 or TRGJ2. TCRdb gives no J gene; it was assigned here by matching the DNA to germline. This CDR3 is built from 16 residues. CDR1 GITISATS and CDR2 ISYDGTV come from the germline V gene (reference sequence). Unmatched junction bases numbered 14, after V lost 2 bases and J lost 4 bases. CDR3 bases: TGTGCCTTGTGGGAGGCGCGAGGTGGGCCATATTATAAGAAACTCTTT. Protein product: CALWEARGGPYYKKLF.

The chain uses TRGV9 and TRGJ1 or TRGJ2. TCRdb carries no J gene annotation; the J gene was assigned here by matching the DNA with germline. Germline CDR1 reads GITISATS; CDR2 reads ISYDGTV (reference sequence). V lost 5 bases to trimming and J lost 0 bases; unmatched junction nucleotides: 7. The CDR3 has 14 residues. This chain's CDR3 is CALWGFENYYKKLF. In DNA form, the CDR3 reads TGTGCCTTGTGGGGGTTTGAGAATTATTATAAGAAACTCTTT.

The chain has TRGV2 and TRGJP1. TCRdb offers no J gene call, so here the DNA was matched to germline to obtain one. This CDR3 is 16 amino acids long. Germline CDR1 is EGSNGY and CDR2 is YDSYNSKV. J gave up 0 bases and V 4 bases, and 8 bases lay outside the gene matches. The CDR3 DNA sequence: TGTGCCACCTGGGAGGGGAGAAATACCACTGGTTGGTTCAAGATATTT. Translation gives CATWEGRNTTGWFKIF.

Comment on this clone: This sample includes further DNA sequences coding for the same CDR3. The chain combines TRGV4 with TRGJ1 or TRGJ2. Because TCRdb records no J gene, it was assigned here through a match of the DNA to germline. V lost 0 bases, J lost 3 bases, and 5 bases stayed unmatched. This CDR3 is 14 amino acids long. CDR1 EGSTGY and CDR2 YDSYTSSV come from the germline V gene. The CDR3 nucleotides are TGTGCCACCTGGGATGGGCCGAGTTATTATAAGAAACTCTTT. It translates to CATWDGPSYYKKLF.

V usage is TRGV2 and J usage is TRGJ1 or TRGJ2. Because TCRdb records no J gene, it was assigned here through a match of the DNA to germline. V lost 2 bases and J lost 8; bases outside the gene matches: 3. This CDR3 is built from 11 residues. CDR1 EGSNGY and CDR2 YDSYNSKV come from the germline V gene. CDR3 sequence reads: CATWDADKKLF. CDR3 bases: TGTGCCACCTGGGACGCTGATAAGAAACTCTTT.

The rearrangement links TRGV3 to TRGJ1 or TRGJ2. The J gene is not listed in TCRdb, so it was assigned here from a DNA match to germline. This CDR3 has 14 amino acids. CDR1 is VTNTFY, CDR2 YDVSTARD, per germline (reference sequence). V lost 1 base, J lost 0 bases, and 3 bases stayed unmatched. CDR3 sequence: CATWDSGNYYKKLF. Written as DNA, the CDR3 is TGTGCCACCTGGGACAGTGGGAATTATTATAAGAAACTCTTT.

This clone occurred a few times. This rearrangement joins TRGV3 to TRGJ1 or TRGJ2. The J gene, absent from TCRdb, was called here by matching the DNA to germline. Germline V gene lookup returns CDR1 VTNTFY and CDR2 YDVSTARD (reference sequence). With 0 bases clipped from V and 5 bases from J, the junction kept 10 bases outside the gene matches. CDR3 length: 15 residues. The CDR3 DNA follows: TGTGCCACCTGGGACAGGCGGGGGCCCAATTATAAGAAACTCTTT. This translates into CATWDRRGPNYKKLF.

This clone was seen a handful of times. The V and J genes are TRGV3 and TRGJ1 or TRGJ2. CDR3 size: 14 residues. Germline CDR1 is VTNTFY and CDR2 is YDVSTARD (reference sequence). V trimming: 0 bases; J trimming: 11 bases; junction bases outside the gene matches: 13. The CDR3 loop reads CATWDRPFDPQKLF. The CDR3 nucleotides are TGTGCCACCTGGGACAGGCCGTTTGATCCTCAGAAACTCTTT.

In this sample, this clone turned up once. V gene assignment gives TRGV3, but the J gene was left uncalled. This CDR3 region has 12 residues. CDR1 is VTNTFY, CDR2 YDVSTARD, per germline (reference sequence). This CDR3 reads CATWGRPNKWLF. In DNA form, the CDR3 reads TGTGCCACCTGGGGCAGACCTAATAAGTGGCTCTTT.

This clone was counted a few times. The chain carries TRGV3 and TRGJ1 or TRGJ2. V gave up 6 bases and J gave up 3 bases; unmatched junction bases: 5. In germline, CDR1 is VTNTFY, CDR2 YDVSTARD (reference sequence). The CDR3 is 12 residues long. The DNA of the CDR3 is TGTGCCACCTGGAAACTTTATTATAAGAAACTCTTT. Protein sequence: CATWKLYYKKLF.

A remark on this clone: In the same sample, other DNA sequences code for this CDR3. The chain has TRGV2 and TRGJ1 or TRGJ2. As TCRdb names no J gene, one was assigned here on the basis of a DNA match to germline. This CDR3 is built from 13 residues. The ends lost 0 bases at V and 7 bases at J; junction bases unmatched: 6. In germline, CDR1 is EGSNGY, CDR2 YDSYNSKV. The CDR3 loop is CATWDGPGYKKLF. The CDR3 coding sequence is TGTGCCACCTGGGACGGGCCAGGGTATAAGAAACTCTTT.

This clone was seen a handful of times. For the V gene the call is TRGV5; the J gene has no call. Germline V lookup: CDR1 VINAFY, CDR2 YDVSNSKD. The CDR3 has 12 amino acids. The CDR3 protein is CATWDRLETQYF. Here the CDR3 DNA reads TGTGCCACCTGGGACAGGTTGGAGACCCAGTACTTC.

In this sample, this clone turned up a few times. The V gene is TRGV8, the J gene TRGJ1 or TRGJ2. The J gene comes from matching the DNA to germline here; TCRdb lacks it. The V segment lost 1 base and the J segment 7 bases; nucleotides outside the gene matches: 4. Germline V gives CDR1 VENAVY, CDR2 YDSYNSRV. The CDR3 extends over 12 amino acids. CDR3 sequence (DNA): TGTGCCACCTGGGATAGTATGTATAAGAAACTCTTT. Protein product: CATWDSMYKKLF.

The V and J genes are TRGV9 and TRGJ1 or TRGJ2. Germline CDR1 is GITISATS and CDR2 is ISYDGTV (reference sequence). The V segment lost 0 bases and the J segment 7 bases; nucleotides outside the gene matches: 6. The CDR3 has 13 residues. The CDR3: CALWEVHRYKKLF. CDR3 bases: TGTGCCTTGTGGGAGGTGCATAGGTATAAGAAACTCTTT.

A V gene of TRGV4 was called, but no J gene was assigned. The CDR3 totals 17 residues. Germline values: CDR1 EGSTGY, CDR2 YDSYTSSV. The CDR3, as DNA: TGTGCCACCTGGGATAGCCGAAGGGGCAGTAGTGATTGGATCAAGACATTT. It specifies CATWDSRRGSSDWIKTF.

V gene TRGV2 was called; the J gene was not. The CDR3 is 16 amino acids. Per germline, CDR1 EGSNGY and CDR2 YDSYNSKV. DNA of the CDR3: TGTGCCACCTGGGACGGGCCCGAAGGGGGTGGACCAACTAAACTCTTT. Its protein product is CATWDGPEGGGPTKLF.

The chain has TRGV2 and TRGJ1 or TRGJ2. Assignment of the J gene here rests on matching the DNA to germline, because TCRdb gives none. The germline V gene has CDR1 EGSNGY and CDR2 YDSYNSKV. Unmatched junction bases numbered 3, after V lost 5 bases and J lost 5 bases. This CDR3 region has 11 residues. CDR3 sequence: CATWGHYKKLF. CDR3 DNA: TGTGCCACCTGGGGGCATTATAAGAAACTCTTT.

This chain joins TRGV2 and TRGJP2. TCRdb gives no J gene; it was assigned here by matching the DNA to germline. CDR3 size: 14 residues. V lost 0 bases, J lost 6 bases, and 4 bases stayed unmatched. Germline V gene data show CDR1 as EGSNGY and CDR2 as YDSYNSKV. Written as DNA, the CDR3 is TGTGCCACCTGGGACGGGCGTCGTGATTGGATCAAGACGTTT. Protein product: CATWDGRRDWIKTF.

As to this clone: The sample contains more than one DNA sequence encoding this CDR3. V usage is TRGV9 and J usage is TRGJ1 or TRGJ2. Assignment of the J gene here rests on matching the DNA to germline, because TCRdb gives none. Per the germline V gene, CDR1 is GITISATS and CDR2 is ISYDGTV (reference sequence). CDR3 length equals 12 residues. V dropped 0 bases and J dropped 10; count of bases not matched to a gene: 6. CDR3 nucleotides: TGTGCCTTGTGGGAGGTGCAGGAAAAGAAACTCTTT. Translation gives CALWEVQEKKLF.

This clone appeared a few times. The rearrangement uses TRGV2 and TRGJP2. Germline CDR1 and CDR2: EGSNGY and YDSYNSKV. The V segment lost 1 base and the J segment 0 bases; nucleotides outside the gene matches: 2. CDR3 length: 15 amino acids. The CDR3 protein is CATWDGNSSDWIKTF. CDR3 nucleotide sequence: TGTGCCACCTGGGACGGAAATAGTAGTGATTGGATCAAGACGTTT.

V and J are TRGV9 and TRGJ1 or TRGJ2. Since TCRdb gives no J gene, matching the DNA to germline was used here to assign it. The CDR3 extends over 17 amino acids. Germline V lookup: CDR1 GITISATS, CDR2 ISYDGTV (reference sequence). J gave up 0 bases and V 0 bases, and 11 bases lay outside the gene matches. The CDR3 region is CALWEVVFEMNYYKKLF. CDR3 nucleotide sequence: TGTGCCTTGTGGGAGGTGGTGTTTGAAATGAATTATTATAAGAAACTCTTT.

The chain uses TRGV9 and TRGJ1 or TRGJ2. TCRdb leaves out the J gene; it was filled in here by matching the DNA to germline. Germline CDR1 GITISATS, CDR2 ISYDGTV (reference sequence). CDR3 length: 13 residues. The junction had 12 bases not matched to a gene; V was cut back by 1 base and J by 12 bases. CDR3 amino acids: CALWEVSLNGKLF. CDR3 nucleotide sequence: TGTGCCTTGTGGGAGGTATCTTTGAATGGGAAACTCTTT.

This clone has only a few counts. The rearrangement uses TRGV2 and TRGJ1 or TRGJ2. V lost 1 base, J lost 4 bases, and 4 bases stayed unmatched. The length of the CDR3 is 13 residues. Per germline, CDR1 EGSNGY and CDR2 YDSYNSKV. CDR3 amino acids: CATWDGQYYKKLF. The CDR3 DNA reads as TGTGCCACCTGGGACGGTCAATATTATAAGAAACTCTTT.

The chain links TRGV2 to TRGJ1 or TRGJ2. The J gene is not listed in TCRdb, so it was assigned here from a DNA match to germline. The ends lost 1 base at V and 11 bases at J; junction bases unmatched: 11. The CDR3 covers 13 residues. Germline assignment: CDR1 EGSNGY and CDR2 YDSYNSKV. Here the CDR3 reads CATWDGGGQEKLF. In DNA, the CDR3 is TGTGCCACCTGGGACGGAGGGGGCCAGGAGAAACTCTTT.

The chain recombines TRGV8 with TRGJ1 or TRGJ2. This CDR3 comprises 11 residues. The V segment lost 4 bases and the J segment 10 bases; nucleotides outside the gene matches: 7. In germline, CDR1 is VENAVY, CDR2 YDSYNSRV. The chain's CDR3 is CATWDTKKKLF. The CDR3 nucleotides are TGTGCCACCTGGGACACCAAAAAGAAACTCTTT.

This clone came up once. The chain employs TRGV3 and TRGJ1 or TRGJ2. TCRdb is silent on the J gene; assignment here came from matching the DNA to germline. Germline assignment: CDR1 VTNTFY and CDR2 YDVSTARD (reference sequence). V was clipped by 3 bases and J by 9 bases; unmatched bases: 5. The CDR3 runs 11 residues. This chain's CDR3 is CATWDSAKKLF. CDR3 coding DNA: TGTGCCACCTGGGACTCTGCTAAGAAACTCTTT.

V usage is TRGV5 and J usage is TRGJP2. No J gene is reported in TCRdb; it was inferred here by comparing the DNA with germline. Germline CDR1 reads VINAFY; CDR2 reads YDVSNSKD. With V trimmed by 3 bases and J by 5 bases, 6 bases remained unmatched. CDR3 length: 14 residues. CDR3 loop: CATWDSESDWIKTF. CDR3 sequence (DNA): TGTGCCACCTGGGACTCGGAAAGTGATTGGATCAAGACGTTT.

The rearrangement joins TRGV2 to TRGJ1 or TRGJ2. TCRdb is silent on the J gene; assignment here came from matching the DNA to germline. Germline loops: CDR1 EGSNGY, CDR2 YDSYNSKV. The CDR3 covers 15 residues. Unmatched junction bases numbered 7, after V lost 2 bases and J lost 0 bases. As DNA, the CDR3 is TGTGCCACCTGGGACGAAATCCCGAATTATTATAAGAAACTCTTT. Protein sequence: CATWDEIPNYYKKLF.

The chain has TRGV3 and TRGJ1 or TRGJ2. Since TCRdb gives no J gene, matching the DNA to germline was used here to assign it. In germline, CDR1 is VTNTFY, CDR2 YDVSTARD (reference sequence). CDR3 length: 14 amino acids. The ends lost 3 bases at V and 12 bases at J; junction bases unmatched: 17. In DNA, the CDR3 is TGTGCCACCTGGGACTTTAAGCCACCCGGAGGGAAACTCTTT. Amino acid sequence: CATWDFKPPGGKLF.